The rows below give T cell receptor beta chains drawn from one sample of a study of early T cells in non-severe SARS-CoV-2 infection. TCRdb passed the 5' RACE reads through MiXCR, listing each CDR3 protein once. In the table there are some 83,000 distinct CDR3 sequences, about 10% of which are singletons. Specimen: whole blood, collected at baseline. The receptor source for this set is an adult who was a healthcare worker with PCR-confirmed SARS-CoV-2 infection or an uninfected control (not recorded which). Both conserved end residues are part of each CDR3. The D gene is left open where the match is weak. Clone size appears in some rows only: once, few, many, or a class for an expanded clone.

CDR3nt: TGTGCCAGCAGCTCGACCCCGACTAGTTCGTTCGGGCAGTACTTC; CDR3aa: CASSSTPTSSFGQYF; j_gene: TRBJ2-7; abundance: .; d_gene: .; v_gene: TRBV27
CDR3nt: TGTGCCAGCAGTTTAGGAGGGGGACTCATCCAAGAGACCCAGTACTTC; CDR3aa: CASSLGGGLIQETQYF; j_gene: TRBJ2-5; abundance: .; d_gene: .; v_gene: TRBV27
CDR3nt: TGCAGTGCTATTCGTCCTAGCGGGAGATTTGAGACCCAGTACTTC; CDR3aa: CSAIRPSGRFETQYF; j_gene: TRBJ2-5; abundance: many; d_gene: TRBD2; v_gene: TRBV20-1
CDR3nt: TGTGCCAGCAGCCGCGGGGGCACAAGCTCCTACGAGCAGTACTTC; CDR3aa: CASSRGGTSSYEQYF; j_gene: TRBJ2-7; abundance: .; d_gene: .; v_gene: TRBV2
CDR3nt: TGCAGCGTACGAGATTCCGGGGAGCTGTTTTTT; CDR3aa: CSVRDSGELFF; j_gene: TRBJ2-2; abundance: few; d_gene: .; v_gene: TRBV29-1
CDR3nt: TGTGCCAGCAGCTTATCGATGAGGAGGGCCAAAAACATTCAGTACTTC; CDR3aa: CASSLSMRRAKNIQYF; j_gene: TRBJ2-4; abundance: many; d_gene: .; v_gene: TRBV11-2
CDR3nt: TGCGCCAGCAGCCCGGGACTGACCTACGAGCAGTACTTC; CDR3aa: CASSPGLTYEQYF; j_gene: TRBJ2-7; abundance: .; d_gene: .; v_gene: TRBV10-1
CDR3nt: TGTGCCAGTAGTAGAATTAGCGGGAGGGGGGTTTCAAATGAGCAGTTCTTC; CDR3aa: CASSRISGRGVSNEQFF; j_gene: TRBJ2-1; abundance: many; d_gene: TRBD2; v_gene: TRBV19
CDR3nt: TGTGCCAGCAGCTTAAGGACTAGCGGGAGTTCCTACGAGCAGTACTTC; CDR3aa: CASSLRTSGSSYEQYF; j_gene: TRBJ2-7; abundance: few; d_gene: TRBD2; v_gene: TRBV7-2
CDR3nt: TGTGCCAGCAGTCGTGACAGAACCTACGAGCAGTACTTC; CDR3aa: CASSRDRTYEQYF; j_gene: TRBJ2-7; abundance: many; d_gene: .; v_gene: TRBV12-3/TRBV12-4
CDR3nt: TGCGCCAGCACCCGGGAGCATACCGGGGAGCTGTTTTTT; CDR3aa: CASTREHTGELFF; j_gene: TRBJ2-2; abundance: few; d_gene: .; v_gene: TRBV5-1
CDR3nt: TGTGCCAGCAGCCCCGGGGGGGACGAGCAGTACTTC; CDR3aa: CASSPGGDEQYF; j_gene: TRBJ2-7; abundance: many; d_gene: TRBD2; v_gene: TRBV6-5
CDR3nt: TGTGCCAGCAGTTTACGGGCTAGCGGGATGGGTGAGCAGTTCTTC; CDR3aa: CASSLRASGMGEQFF; j_gene: TRBJ2-1; abundance: many; d_gene: TRBD2; v_gene: TRBV28
CDR3nt: TGTGCCAGCAGCGATGGGACCCTAACCTTTAATGAGCAGTTCTTC; CDR3aa: CASSDGTLTFNEQFF; j_gene: TRBJ2-1; abundance: few; d_gene: .; v_gene: TRBV2
CDR3nt: TGTGCCAGCAGTGAAGCGGGGGCCCTAGGTGACGAGACCCAGTACTTC; CDR3aa: CASSEAGALGDETQYF; j_gene: TRBJ2-5; abundance: few; d_gene: .; v_gene: TRBV6-1
CDR3nt: TGCAGTGCTAGTCCGGCGTCTGAGCAGTACTTC; CDR3aa: CSASPASEQYF; j_gene: TRBJ2-7; abundance: many; d_gene: .; v_gene: TRBV20-1
CDR3nt: TGCGCCAGCAGCCAAGGGCGAGCGGACCTCACCGGGGAGCTGTTTTTT; CDR3aa: CASSQGRADLTGELFF; j_gene: TRBJ2-2; abundance: many; d_gene: .; v_gene: TRBV4-1
CDR3nt: TGCAGTACCGTAAAGGGCCTCCGTCCCTACGAGCAGTACTTC; CDR3aa: CSTVKGLRPYEQYF; j_gene: TRBJ2-7; abundance: few; d_gene: .; v_gene: TRBV20-1